The 19 T cell receptor beta chains in this list originate from one sample, sequenced in a study of blood T cell repertoires in COVID-19. Repertoires were generated with immunoSEQ multiplex PCR, while TCRdb's copy carries only in-frame clones and drops some. The sample lists approximately 40,000 clones, roughly 87% occurring once. Sequencing used peripheral blood. The receptor set was obtained from a man aged 55-75 years with acute or convalescent COVID-19.

The rearrangement links TRBV24-1 to TRBJ1-2, with D unresolved. Germline V gene data show CDR1 as KGHDR and CDR2 as SFDVKD. V was shortened by 2 bases and J by 8 bases, with 14 bases between the two germline ends. The CDR3 runs 14 residues. The CDR3 nucleotides are TGTGCCACCAGTGATTCGGGGTATTCGGAAGGCTACACCTTC. Translating gives CATSDSGYSEGYTF.

This clone was detected only a few times. The rearrangement links TRBV29-1 to TRBJ2-3; 7 nucleotides match TRBD1. V lost 3 bases, J lost 3 bases, and 6 bases stayed unmatched. The length of the CDR3 is 14 residues. The germline V gene has CDR1 SQVTM and CDR2 ANQGSEA. The CDR3: CSVDGTDSTDTQYF. The CDR3 region has the DNA TGCAGCGTTGATGGGACAGACTCTACAGATACGCAGTATTTT.

The rearrangement links TRBV19 to TRBJ2-1; 14 bases align to TRBD2. The CDR3 is made up of 23 amino acids. CDR1 and CDR2 from the germline V gene are LNHDA and SQIVND (reference sequence). V lost 6 bases and J lost 2; bases outside the gene matches: 24. Written as DNA, the CDR3 is TGTGCCAGTAGGGGGGGCGCAGGGGCGCTTACCGGGACTAGCGGGAGTACCTACAATGAGCAGTTCTTC. Protein product: CASRGGAGALTGTSGSTYNEQFF.

The gene calls are TRBV3-1 (or the pseudogene TRBV3-2) and TRBJ2-7; 7 bases match TRBD2. The CDR3 extends over 12 amino acids. Losses at the gene ends were 5 bases for V and 7 bases for J; bases not matched to a gene: 5. Germline V lookup: CDR1 LGHDT, CDR2 YNNKEL (reference sequence). This chain's CDR3 is CASSAWEGEQYF. The CDR3 region has the DNA TGTGCCAGCAGCGCCTGGGAGGGGGAGCAGTACTTC.

V usage is TRBV10-3 and J usage is TRBJ2-2, with unresolved D. This CDR3 spans 11 amino acids. Trimming left V 8 bases short and J 6 bases short, with 7 bases between. Germline V gene lookup returns CDR1 ENHRY and CDR2 SYGVKD. The CDR3 here is CAIGDAGELFF. The CDR3 coding sequence is TGTGCCATCGGAGATGCCGGGGAGCTGTTTTTT.

The chain recombines TRBV10-2 with TRBJ1-5; D is ambiguous. Germline V lookup: CDR1 WSHSY, CDR2 SAAADI. This CDR3 is built from 15 residues. The V gene lost 2 bases and the J gene lost 4 bases, with 12 bases spanning the gap. The CDR3 nucleotides read TGCGCCAGCAGTGAGATGAACAGACAAAATCAGCCCCAGCATTTT. It codes for CASSEMNRQNQPQHF.

The chain has TRBV10-2 and TRBJ1-2; D is undetermined. Germline lookup yields CDR1 WSHSY and CDR2 SAAADI. This CDR3 is 14 amino acids long. The germline V and J ends were trimmed by 0 bases and 2 bases, with 7 bases remaining between them. The CDR3 here is CASSESMRNYGYTF. CDR3 bases: TGCGCCAGCAGTGAGTCGATGCGGAACTATGGCTACACCTTC.

The chain combines TRBV27 with TRBJ2-5, with D possibly being TRBD2 (7 bases). Trimming stripped 1 base from V and 4 bases from J, with 10 bases between. In germline, CDR1 is MNHEY, CDR2 SMNVEV (reference sequence). This CDR3 contains 14 residues. The CDR3 coding sequence is TGTGCCAGCAGTTTATTGGGGGGGCGAGAGACCCAGTACTTC. Translated, it gives CASSLLGGRETQYF.

This clone was picked up a small number of times. The chain recombines TRBV2 with TRBJ1-2; the D gene is possibly TRBD1 (6 bases). The CDR3 spans 13 residues. Germline CDR1 and CDR2: SNHLY and FYNNEI. Deletions cut 7 bases from V and 8 bases from J, with 17 bases between. The CDR3 loop is CASIRTQGLGYTF. DNA of the CDR3: TGTGCCAGCATAAGGACTCAGGGGCTCGGCTACACCTTC.

This chain connects TRBV6-5 to TRBJ1-2, with D possibly TRBD1 on 6 matching bases. Trimming left V 7 bases short and J 4 bases short, with 16 bases between. CDR1 and CDR2 from the germline V gene are MNHEY and SVGAGI. The CDR3 is 14 amino acids. The chain's CDR3 is CASTRGGRFYGYTF. In DNA, the CDR3 is TGTGCCAGCACCCGAGGGGGACGCTTCTATGGCTACACCTTC.

The chain joins TRBV20-1 to TRBJ2-1; possible D gene TRBD2, 6 bases. Between the trimmed V and J ends, which lost 6 bases and 10 bases, there was a span of 13 bases. The CDR3 extends over 11 amino acids. Germline V gene sequence: CDR1 DFQATT, CDR2 SNEGSKA (reference sequence). The CDR3 nucleotides are TGCAGTGCGGGGAGGAGGGAGGAGCAGTTCTTC. Translating gives CSAGRREEQFF.

This clone was found a few times. The genes are TRBV28 and TRBJ1-5; D is possibly TRBD1 (5 bases). V was clipped by 2 bases and J by 8 bases, with 16 bases between them. The length of the CDR3 is 15 residues. Germline CDR1 MDHEN, CDR2 SYDVKM. CDR3 coding DNA: TGTGCCAGCAGTTTAGAATTGGAGGGACGAAAGCCCCAGCATTTT. This sequence encodes CASSLELEGRKPQHF.

This clone occurred a few times. The chain uses TRBV11-2 and TRBJ1-6; 9 bases agree with TRBD1. Germline V lookup: CDR1 SGHAT, CDR2 FQNNGV. This CDR3 spans 15 amino acids. The ends lost 5 bases at V and 10 bases at J; junction bases unmatched: 9. The CDR3 reads CASSRTDRGESPLHF. CDR3 nucleotides: TGTGCCAGCAGCCGAACTGACAGGGGGGAATCACCCCTCCACTTT. Full variable domain (outside the CDR3, taken from reference TRBV11-2 and TRBJ1-6): EAGVAQSPRYKIIEKRQSVAFWCNPISGHATLYWYQQILGQGPKLLIQFQNNGVVDDSQLPKDRFSAERLKGVDSTLKIQPAKLEDSAVYLCASSRTDRGESPLHFGNGTRLTVT.

The chain combines TRBV5-1 with TRBJ2-7, with D tentatively TRBD2 (6 bases). Trimming stripped 0 bases from V and 4 bases from J, with 14 bases between. The CDR3 runs to 15 residues. Germline CDR1 is SGHRS and CDR2 is YFSETQ. The CDR3 coding sequence is TGCGCCAGCAGCTTGGCGGCCGGGGGATCTTACGAGCAGTACTTC. This encodes CASSLAAGGSYEQYF.

This clone has a single count. This chain joins TRBV7-9 and TRBJ1-6, with 7 bases lining up with TRBD1. J lost 7 bases, V lost 2 bases, and 8 bases had no gene match. The CDR3 runs 16 residues. Germline V gives CDR1 SEHNR, CDR2 FQNEAQ (reference sequence). The CDR3 DNA is TGTGCCAGCAGCTTACGAGGGGGCGCGGGAAATTCACCCCTCCACTTT. As protein: CASSLRGGAGNSPLHF.

The chain is built from TRBV7-2 and TRBJ2-3; 11 bases align to TRBD2. Germline CDR1 reads SGHTA; CDR2 reads FQGNSA. The V and J ends lost 0 bases and 4 bases, in that order; junction bases with no gene match: 3. The CDR3 is 16 amino acids. DNA of the CDR3: TGTGCCAGCAGCTTAGCTAGCGGGAGGGCGTCAGATACGCAGTATTTT. Translated: CASSLASGRASDTQYF. The whole variable domain, filled in from reference TRBV7-2 and TRBJ2-3, reads GAGVSQSPSNKVTEKGKDVELRCDPISGHTALYWYRQSLGQGLEFLIYFQGNSAPDKSGLPSDRFSAERTGGSVSTLTIQRTQQEDSAVYLCASSLASGRASDTQYFGPGTRLTVL.

The chain joins TRBV5-1 to TRBJ1-6; tentative D call: TRBD1 (6 bases). CDR3 length: 15 amino acids. Germline CDR1 is SGHRS and CDR2 is YFSETQ. Trimming left V 1 base short and J 9 bases short, with 14 bases between. In DNA, the CDR3 is TGCGCCAGCAGCTTGTGGATCCAACAGGGTTCACCCCTCCACTTT. Translated, it gives CASSLWIQQGSPLHF.

The chain combines TRBV11-2 with TRBJ2-3, with TRBD2 matching 8 bases. Losses at the gene ends were 4 bases for V and 8 bases for J; bases not matched to a gene: 17. The germline V gene has CDR1 SGHAT and CDR2 FQNNGV. The CDR3 runs 17 residues. CDR3 bases: TGTGCCAGCAGCTCTACTAGCGGCCTTCGGAGGTTCGGTACGCAGTATTTT. Translated: CASSSTSGLRRFGTQYF.

The chain uses TRBV3-1 (or the pseudogene TRBV3-2) and TRBJ2-5; 8 bases match TRBD2. The V gene's germline CDR1 is LGHDT and CDR2 YNNKEL (reference sequence). With 6 bases clipped from V and 5 bases from J, the junction kept 17 bases outside the gene matches. CDR3 size: 17 residues. The CDR3 DNA follows: TGTGCCAGCAGACCCCCCTACAGTCAGCGGGAGTCGGAGACCCAGTACTTC. Protein: CASRPPYSQRESETQYF.